A single sample gave rise to the 2 T cell receptor beta chains below, sequenced in a study of blood T cell repertoires in COVID-19. Assay used: immunoSEQ multiplex PCR; TCRdb lists only in-frame clones, some missing. The sample lists about 170,000 clones, about nine tenths occurring once. The sequenced sample was peripheral blood. The receptor source for this set is a woman aged 60 to 75 with COVID-19, enrolled during active disease.

The V and J genes are TRBV4-1 and TRBJ2-5; 13 nucleotides agree with TRBD2. J lost 5 bases, V lost 2 bases, and 8 bases had no gene match. This CDR3 has 17 residues. The V gene's germline CDR1 is MGHRA and CDR2 YSYEKL. The CDR3 spells CASSQFGLAGEGETQYF. Written as DNA, the CDR3 is TGCGCCAGCAGCCAATTCGGACTAGCGGGAGAGGGGGAGACCCAGTACTTC.

The chain carries TRBV19 and TRBJ2-1, with D possibly being TRBD2 (6 bases). The CDR3 runs to 15 residues. Trimming took off 5 bases at V and 0 bases at J, with 11 bases between the two ends. Per the germline V gene, CDR1 is LNHDA and CDR2 is SQIVND (reference sequence). The chain's CDR3 is CASSRGGSSYNEQFF. CDR3 DNA: TGTGCCAGTAGTCGTGGGGGGAGCTCCTACAATGAGCAGTTCTTC.